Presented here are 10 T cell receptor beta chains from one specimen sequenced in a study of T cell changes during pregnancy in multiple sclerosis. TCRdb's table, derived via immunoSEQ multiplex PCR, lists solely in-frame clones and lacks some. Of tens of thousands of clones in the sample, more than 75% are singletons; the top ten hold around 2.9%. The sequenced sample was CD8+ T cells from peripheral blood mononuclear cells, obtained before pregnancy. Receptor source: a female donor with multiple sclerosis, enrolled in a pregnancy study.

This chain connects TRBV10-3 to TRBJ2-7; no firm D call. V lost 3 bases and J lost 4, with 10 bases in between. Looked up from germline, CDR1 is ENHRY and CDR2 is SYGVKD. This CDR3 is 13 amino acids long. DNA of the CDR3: TGTGCCATCAGTGATGACACGTTTTACGAGCAGTACTTC. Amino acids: CAISDDTFYEQYF.

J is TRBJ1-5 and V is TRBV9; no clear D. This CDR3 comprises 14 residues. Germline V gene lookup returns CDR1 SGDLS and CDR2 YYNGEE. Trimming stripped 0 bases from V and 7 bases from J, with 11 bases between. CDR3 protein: CASSVGGGIQPQHF. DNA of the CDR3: TGTGCCAGCAGCGTAGGAGGAGGTATCCAGCCCCAGCATTTT.

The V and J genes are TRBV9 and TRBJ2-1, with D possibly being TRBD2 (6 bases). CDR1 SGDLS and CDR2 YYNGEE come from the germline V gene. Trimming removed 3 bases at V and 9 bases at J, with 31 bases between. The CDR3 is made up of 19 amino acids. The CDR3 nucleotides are TGTGCCAGCAGCGATAACGATAAAGGGACCCTGGGGGGTTTCGTTGAGCAGTTCTTC. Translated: CASSDNDKGTLGGFVEQFF.

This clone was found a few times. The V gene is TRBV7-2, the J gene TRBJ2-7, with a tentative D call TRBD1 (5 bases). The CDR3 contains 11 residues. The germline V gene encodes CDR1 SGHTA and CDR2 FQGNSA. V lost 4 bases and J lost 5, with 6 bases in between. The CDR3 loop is CASSSRDEQYF. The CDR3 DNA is TGTGCCAGCAGCTCCAGGGACGAGCAGTACTTC.

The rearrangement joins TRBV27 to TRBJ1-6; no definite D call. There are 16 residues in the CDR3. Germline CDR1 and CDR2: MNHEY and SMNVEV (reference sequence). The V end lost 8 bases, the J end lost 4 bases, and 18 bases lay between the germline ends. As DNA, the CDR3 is TGTGCCAGCGGATCTTTGCGACAAGAATATAATTCACCCCTCCACTTT. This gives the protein CASGSLRQEYNSPLHF.

This CDR3 reads CASSTSGGTGELFF. Written as DNA, the CDR3 is TGTGCCAGTTCGACTAGTGGTGGCACCGGGGAGCTGTTTTTT. The chain couples TRBV9 to TRBJ2-2; D may be TRBD2 (6 bases). This CDR3 has 14 residues. Per germline, CDR1 SGDLS and CDR2 YYNGEE. The V gene lost 8 bases and the J gene lost 4 bases, with 15 bases spanning the gap.

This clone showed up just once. The CDR3 DNA reads TGTGCCAGCAGTCTGGGACTAGCGGAAAACAATGAGCAGTTCTTC. It is translated as CASSLGLAENNEQFF. The genes are TRBV2 and TRBJ2-1, with 11 bases matching TRBD2. Unmatched junction bases numbered 5, after V lost 5 bases and J lost 5 bases. CDR3 length equals 15 residues. The germline CDR1 and CDR2 sequences are SNHLY and FYNNEI.

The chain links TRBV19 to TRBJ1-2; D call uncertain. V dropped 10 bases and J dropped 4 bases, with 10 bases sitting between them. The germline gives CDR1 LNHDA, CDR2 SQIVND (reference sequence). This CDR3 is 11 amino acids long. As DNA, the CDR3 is TGTGCCATACTTTCCCTCTATGGCTACACCTTC. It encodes CAILSLYGYTF.

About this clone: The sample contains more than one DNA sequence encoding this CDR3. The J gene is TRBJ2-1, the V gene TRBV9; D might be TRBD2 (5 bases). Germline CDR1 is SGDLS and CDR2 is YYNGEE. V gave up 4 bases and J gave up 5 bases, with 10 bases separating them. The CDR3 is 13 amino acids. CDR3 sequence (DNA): TGTGCCAGCAGCCAAGGACTGCACAATGAGCAGTTCTTC. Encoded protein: CASSQGLHNEQFF.

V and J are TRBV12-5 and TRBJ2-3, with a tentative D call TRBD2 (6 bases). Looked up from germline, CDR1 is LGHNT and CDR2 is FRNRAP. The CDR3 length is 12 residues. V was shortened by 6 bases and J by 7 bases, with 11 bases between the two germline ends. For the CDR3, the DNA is TGTGCTAGTGGACCCGGGACTTATACGCAGTATTTT. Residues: CASGPGTYTQYF.